Detailed here is one T cell receptor beta chain. Antigen: not known. At the DNA level, this CDR3 is encoded by other sequences in the same sample as well. These data come from a study of OX40 agonist ivuxolimab in advanced cancers. This CDR3 is built from 12 residues. Germline V lookup: CDR1 SNHLY, CDR2 FYNNEI. After removal of 4 bases from V and 3 bases from J, the junction contained 0 bases not matched to a gene. Findings of the study overall: What antigens the expanded peripheral T cells recognized was never established. Within 6 weeks, CD4+ and CD8+ blood T cells expanded clonally at 0.1 to 3.0 mg/kg.

The protocol was immunoSEQ multiplex PCR, while the TCRdb copy is restricted to in-frame clones and leaves out a portion. The repertoire holds approximately 60,000 clones, over 80% seen once, with approximately 0.61% in the top ten. This chain joins TRBV2 and TRBJ2-7, with TRBD2 matching over 7 bases. Here the sequenced sample was CD4+ or CD8+ T cells sorted from blood, taken in a trial of the OX40 agonist ivuxolimab. The clonotype originates from an adult with an advanced solid tumor such as melanoma, head and neck, liver or kidney cancer. CDR3 coding DNA: TGTGCCAGCAGTGCGGGGGGCTACGAGCAGTACTTC. Its protein is CASSAGGYEQYF.